The next 10 T cell receptor beta chains were all read from a single sample in a study of tumor and adjacent non-tumor tissue in lung cancer. TCRbeta libraries were built with three rounds of nested PCR, modified from ARM-PCR. TCRdb analysed the multiplex PCR reads with MiXCR anew, one entry per CDR3 protein. The profile shows fewer than 150,000 distinct CDR3 sequences, approximately 66% of them singletons. This sample's RNA came from whole unsorted tissue. Sequencing was done on a sample of lung tumor tissue. The receptors derive from a man aged 55 to 69 with small cell lung cancer.

This clonotype was detected a few times. A single base separates this from a much larger clone, so it may be a read error. The genes are TRBV29-1 and TRBJ2-3; no firm D call. The CDR3 has 12 amino acids. From germline, CDR1 is SQVTM and CDR2 ANQGSEA. Here the CDR3 reads CGGTPRPDTQYF. Here the CDR3 DNA reads TGCGGCGGCACCCCGAGGCCGGATACGCAGTATTTT.

This clonotype was recorded many times. The gene calls are TRBV5-4 and TRBJ2-1, with D possibly matching TRBD2 (5 bases). V lost 2 bases and J 7 bases, leaving 16 bases between the germline ends. The CDR3 is made up of 15 amino acids. Germline V gives CDR1 SGHNT, CDR2 YYREEE (reference sequence). The CDR3 reads CASSFIGREGNEQFF. Written as DNA, the CDR3 is TGTGCCAGCAGCTTCATCGGACGAGAGGGAAATGAGCAGTTCTTC. The full variable domain, its missing parts supplied by reference TRBV5-4 and TRBJ2-1, is ETGVTQSPTHLIKTRGQQVTLRCSSQSGHNTVSWYQQALGQGPQFIFQYYREEENGRGNFPPRFSGLQFPNYSSELNVNALELDDSALYLCASSFIGREGNEQFFGPGTRLTVL.

A single count supports this clonotype. The chain carries TRBV4-1 and TRBJ1-2; D perhaps matches TRBD1 (6 bases). Per germline, CDR1 MGHRA and CDR2 YSYEKL. The CDR3 covers 15 residues. The CDR3 region has the DNA TGCATCAGCAGCCCAGGAGGACAGAGGGCGGGTGGCTACACCTTC. This encodes CISSPGGQRAGGYTF.

In regard to this clonotype: Since a much larger clone is just one base distant, this may be a read error. The conserved closing phenylalanine or tryptophan is absent in this CDR3, likely reflecting a read error. Here the CDR3 reads CAGKRGPGNTEAFL. As DNA, the CDR3 is TGTGCCGGCAAAAGGGGCCCGGGGAACACTGAAGCTTTCCTT. This sequence joins TRBV6-2 or TRBV6-3 and TRBJ1-1, with D possibly matching TRBD1 (5 bases). V was clipped by 11 bases and J by 1 base, with 17 bases between them. Germline V gene sequence: CDR1 MNHEY, CDR2 SVGEGT. CDR3 length: 14 residues.

This clonotype rates as medium-sized. The V and J genes are TRBV6-5 and TRBJ1-2; perhaps TRBD1 as D (6 bases). The CDR3 consists of 13 residues. With 6 bases removed from V and 5 bases from J, the gap between germline ends came to 13 bases. CDR1 and CDR2 from the germline V gene are MNHEY and SVGAGI. The CDR3: CASRPGTMYGYTF. CDR3 DNA sequence: TGTGCCAGCAGACCCGGGACAATGTATGGCTACACCTTC.

This clonotype was detected ten times or more. The chain uses TRBV6-5 and TRBJ2-6; D is possibly TRBD1 (6 bases). Germline values: CDR1 MNHEY, CDR2 SVGAGI. V gave up 1 base and J gave up 0 bases, with 16 bases separating them. The CDR3 loop spans 19 amino acids. In DNA form, the CDR3 reads TGTGCCAGCAGTTACTACCAGGGGAGCTCCTCCTCTGGGGCCAACGTCCTGACTTTC. It encodes CASSYYQGSSSSGANVLTF.

This clonotype showed up just once. An end of the junction differs from the germline gene, which may be a read error. The CDR3 DNA follows: TGCGCCAGCAGCCCACCCTCGGGAAGCAACTATGTCTACACCTTC. Encoded protein: CASSPPSGSNYVYTF. The chain couples TRBV4-1 to TRBJ1-2; no firm D call. The CDR3 runs 15 residues. Germline-derived CDR1 and CDR2 are MGHRA and YSYEKL.

Note on this clonotype: Possible read error: a much larger clone is one base away. V and J are TRBV6-1 and TRBJ2-3; no clear D. This CDR3 region has 11 residues. Germline V CDR1 and CDR2: MNHNS, SASEGT. The CDR3 here is CASSEGSCGRF. Written as DNA, the CDR3 is TGTGCCAGCAGTGAAGGTAGCTGCGGCCGTTTT.

This clonotype was seen at least ten times. The chain links TRBV6-2 or TRBV6-3 to TRBJ2-1; weak D call: TRBD2 (5 bases). Germline values: CDR1 MNHEY, CDR2 SVGEGT. V lost 7 bases, J lost 4 bases, and 11 bases lay in between. This CDR3 is built from 13 residues. The CDR3: CASNPGIYNEQFF. The CDR3 DNA reads as TGTGCCAGCAACCCCGGGATTTACAATGAGCAGTTCTTC.

Notes on this clonotype: A much bigger clone sits one base away, suggesting this may be a read error. The chain combines TRBV20-1 with TRBJ1-2; tentatively, D is TRBD1 (6 bases). The germline V gene has CDR1 DFQATT and CDR2 SNEGSKA (reference sequence). CDR3 length: 14 amino acids. In DNA form, the CDR3 reads TGCAGTGCTAAGGAGTGGGGGGCTTGGGGTGGCCACACCTTC. Amino acid sequence: CSAKEWGAWGGHTF.